This T cell receptor (beta chain) is from a study of shared clonotypes between healthy human individuals. Findings of the study overall: Despite large depth, rarefaction showed incomplete sorted-subset sequencing.

Assay used: immunoSEQ multiplex PCR; TCRdb lists only in-frame clones, some missing. The table has fewer than 2.5 million clones, roughly 93% seen once. With regard to this clone: Its matching antigen is unknown.

The sample comprised naive CD4+ T cells from PBMCs. Subset noted: CD45RA+ positively selected. The receptor was isolated from a man between 18 and 35 years old in good health. Some clones in this sample may be carry-over from other donors' samples.

CDR3 coding DNA: TGTGCCAGCAACCTAGATTTCTATGGCTACACCTTC. Its protein product is CASNLDFYGYTF. The chain uses TRBV28 and TRBJ1-2; D is unresolved. CDR1 is MDHEN, CDR2 SYDVKM, per germline. The CDR3 runs to 12 residues. With 7 bases removed from V and 4 bases from J, the gap between germline ends came to 10 bases.